This T cell receptor (beta chain) comes out of a study of CD8 T cells in ankylosing spondylitis. TCRdb independently ran MiXCR on the 5' RACE reads; one entry per CDR3 protein. Of roughly 440,000 distinct CDR3 sequences listed, roughly a sixth are singletons. V was clipped by 4 bases and J by 6 bases; unmatched bases: 13. Per the germline V gene, CDR1 is SGDLS and CDR2 is YYNGEE. This CDR3 has 17 residues. This clonotype was counted many times. Its specificity is unknown. Points from the study as a whole: Reports of some motif variants in reactive arthritis synovial fluid and blood predate this one. Within ankylosing spondylitis blood, a TCR beta motif made up of fewer than ten highly homologous variants appeared to be characteristic. Reportedly, significant enrichment of disease-linked clones occurred in matched ankylosing spondylitis synovial fluid. Researchers report that disease-linked clones proved CD8+ and relatively rare in peripheral blood.

This rearrangement joins TRBV9 to TRBJ2-2; 9 bases align to TRBD2. The TCR originated in a male donor with ankylosing spondylitis. The sequenced material came from blood, either unsorted or a sorted T cell fraction (not recorded which). CDR3 nucleotide sequence: TGTGCCAGCAGCACCCACCCGCGGGAGGGAGAGGCCGGGGAGCTGTTTTTT. It codes for CASSTHPREGEAGELFF.